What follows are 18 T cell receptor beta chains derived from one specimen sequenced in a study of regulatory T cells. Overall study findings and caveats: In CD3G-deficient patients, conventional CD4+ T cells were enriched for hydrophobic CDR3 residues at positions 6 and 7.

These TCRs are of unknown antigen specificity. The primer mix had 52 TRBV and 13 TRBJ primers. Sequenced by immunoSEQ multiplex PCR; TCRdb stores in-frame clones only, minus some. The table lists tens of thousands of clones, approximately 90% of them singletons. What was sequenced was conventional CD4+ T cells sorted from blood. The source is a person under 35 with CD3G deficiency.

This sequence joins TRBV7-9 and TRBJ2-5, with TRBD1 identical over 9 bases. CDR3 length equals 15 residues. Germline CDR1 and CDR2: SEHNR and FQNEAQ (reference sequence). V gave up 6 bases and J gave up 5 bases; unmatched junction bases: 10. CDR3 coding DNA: TGTGCCAGCAGTTCGCGACAGGGGGTAGGGGAGACCCAGTACTTC. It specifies CASSSRQGVGETQYF. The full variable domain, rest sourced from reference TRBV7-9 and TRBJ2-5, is DTGVSQNPRHKITKRGQNVTFRCDPISEHNRLYWYRQTLGQGPEFLTYFQNEAQLEKSRLLSDRFSAERPKGSFSTLEIQRTEQGDSAMYLCASSSRQGVGETQYFGPGTRLLVL.

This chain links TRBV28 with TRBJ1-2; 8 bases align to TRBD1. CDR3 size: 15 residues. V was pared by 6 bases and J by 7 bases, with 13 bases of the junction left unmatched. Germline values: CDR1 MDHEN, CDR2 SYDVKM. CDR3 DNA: TGTGCCAGCAGCCCTCCGGACAGGGTCAGAGGTGGCTACACCTTC. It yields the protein CASSPPDRVRGGYTF.

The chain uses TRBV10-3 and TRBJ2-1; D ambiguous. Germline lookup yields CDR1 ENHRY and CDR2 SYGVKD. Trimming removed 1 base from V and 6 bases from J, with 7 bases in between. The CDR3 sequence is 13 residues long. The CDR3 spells CAISEFPGNEQFF. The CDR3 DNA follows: TGTGCCATCAGTGAGTTCCCTGGCAATGAGCAGTTCTTC.

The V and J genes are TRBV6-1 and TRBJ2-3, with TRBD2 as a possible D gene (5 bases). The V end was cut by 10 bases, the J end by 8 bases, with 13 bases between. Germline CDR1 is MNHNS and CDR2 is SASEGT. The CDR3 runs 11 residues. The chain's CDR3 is CATNRGSTQYF. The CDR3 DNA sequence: TGTGCCACAAACCGGGGTTCTACGCAGTATTTT.

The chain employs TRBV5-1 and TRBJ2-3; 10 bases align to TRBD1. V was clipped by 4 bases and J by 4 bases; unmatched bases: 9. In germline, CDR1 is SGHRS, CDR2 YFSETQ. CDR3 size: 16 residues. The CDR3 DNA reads TGCGCCAGCAGCCCACGACAGGGGGCTCGGGCAGATACGCAGTATTTT. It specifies CASSPRQGARADTQYF.

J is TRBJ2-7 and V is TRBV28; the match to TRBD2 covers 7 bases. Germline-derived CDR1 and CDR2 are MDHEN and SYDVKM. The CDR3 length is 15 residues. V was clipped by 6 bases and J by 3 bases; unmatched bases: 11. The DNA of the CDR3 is TGTGCCAGCAGGCGCCGGGAGGAGGGTTACTACGAGCAGTACTTC. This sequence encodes CASRRREEGYYEQYF.

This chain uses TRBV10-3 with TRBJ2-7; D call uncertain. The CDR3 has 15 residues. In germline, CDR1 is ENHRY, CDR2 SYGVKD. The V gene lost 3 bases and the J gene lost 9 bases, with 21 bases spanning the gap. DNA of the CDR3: TGTGCCATCAGTGATATGGAAGGGCGTAATCCGGTGCAGTACTTC. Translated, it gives CAISDMEGRNPVQYF.

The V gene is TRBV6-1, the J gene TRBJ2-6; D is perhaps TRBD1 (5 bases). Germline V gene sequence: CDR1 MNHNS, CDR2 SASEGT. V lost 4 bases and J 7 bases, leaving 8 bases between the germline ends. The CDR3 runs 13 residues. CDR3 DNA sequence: TGTGCCAGCAGTGTACAGGCAGCCAACGTCCTGACTTTC. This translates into CASSVQAANVLTF.

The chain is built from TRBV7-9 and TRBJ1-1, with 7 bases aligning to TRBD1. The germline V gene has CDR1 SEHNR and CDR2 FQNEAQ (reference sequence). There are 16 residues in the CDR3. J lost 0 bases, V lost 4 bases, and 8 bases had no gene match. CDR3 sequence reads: CASSSSRQGVNTEAFF. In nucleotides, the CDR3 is TGTGCCAGCAGCTCATCCCGACAGGGAGTGAACACTGAAGCTTTCTTT.

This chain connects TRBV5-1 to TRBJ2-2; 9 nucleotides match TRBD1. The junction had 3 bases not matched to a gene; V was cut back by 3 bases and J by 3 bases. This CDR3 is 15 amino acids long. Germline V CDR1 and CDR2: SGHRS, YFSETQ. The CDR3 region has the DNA TGCGCCAGCAGCTCCGGGACAGGGTACACCGGGGAGCTGTTTTTT. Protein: CASSSGTGYTGELFF.

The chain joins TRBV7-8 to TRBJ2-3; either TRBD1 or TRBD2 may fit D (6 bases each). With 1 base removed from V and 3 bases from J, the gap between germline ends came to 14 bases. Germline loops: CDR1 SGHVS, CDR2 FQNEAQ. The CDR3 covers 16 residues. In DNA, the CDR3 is TGTGCCAGCAGCTTAGGCGGAAGGGGGGTAACAGATACGCAGTATTTT. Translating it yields CASSLGGRGVTDTQYF.

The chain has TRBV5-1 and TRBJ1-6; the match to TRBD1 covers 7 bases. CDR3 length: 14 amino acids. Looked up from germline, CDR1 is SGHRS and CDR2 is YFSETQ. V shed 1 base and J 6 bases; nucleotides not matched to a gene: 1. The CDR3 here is CASSLTGVNSPLHF. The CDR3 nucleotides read TGCGCCAGCAGCTTGACAGGGGTTAATTCACCCCTCCACTTT.

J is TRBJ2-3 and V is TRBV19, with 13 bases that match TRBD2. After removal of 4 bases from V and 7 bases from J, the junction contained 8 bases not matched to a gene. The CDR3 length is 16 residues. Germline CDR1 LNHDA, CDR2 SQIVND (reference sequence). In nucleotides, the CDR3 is TGTGCCAGTAGTACGTTGGGACTAGCGGGACGGAATACGCAGTATTTT. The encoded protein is CASSTLGLAGRNTQYF.

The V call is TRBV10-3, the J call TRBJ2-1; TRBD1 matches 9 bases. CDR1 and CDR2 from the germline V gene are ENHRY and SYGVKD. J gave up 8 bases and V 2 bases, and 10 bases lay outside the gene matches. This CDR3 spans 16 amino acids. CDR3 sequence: CAISEGRTGVGHEQFF. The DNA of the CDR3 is TGTGCCATCAGTGAGGGCCGGACAGGGGTTGGGCATGAGCAGTTCTTC.

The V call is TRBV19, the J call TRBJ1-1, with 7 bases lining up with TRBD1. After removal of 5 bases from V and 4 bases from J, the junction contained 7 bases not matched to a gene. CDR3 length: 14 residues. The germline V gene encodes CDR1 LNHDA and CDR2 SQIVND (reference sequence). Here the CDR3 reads CASSPQGRSTEAFF. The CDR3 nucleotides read TGTGCCAGTAGTCCACAGGGGCGGAGCACTGAAGCTTTCTTT.

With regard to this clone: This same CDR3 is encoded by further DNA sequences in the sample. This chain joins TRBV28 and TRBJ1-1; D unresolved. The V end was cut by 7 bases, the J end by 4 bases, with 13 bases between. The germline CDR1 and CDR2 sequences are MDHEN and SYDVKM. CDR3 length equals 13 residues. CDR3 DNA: TGTGCCAGCACTTTGCCCGGAGGCACTGAAGCTTTCTTT. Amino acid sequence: CASTLPGGTEAFF.

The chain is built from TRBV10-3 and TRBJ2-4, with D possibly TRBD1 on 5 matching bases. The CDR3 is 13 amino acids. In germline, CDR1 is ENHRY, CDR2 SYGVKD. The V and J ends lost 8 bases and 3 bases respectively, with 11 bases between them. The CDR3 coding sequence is TGTGCCATCGCCAGGGATAGCAAAAACATTCAGTACTTC. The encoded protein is CAIARDSKNIQYF.

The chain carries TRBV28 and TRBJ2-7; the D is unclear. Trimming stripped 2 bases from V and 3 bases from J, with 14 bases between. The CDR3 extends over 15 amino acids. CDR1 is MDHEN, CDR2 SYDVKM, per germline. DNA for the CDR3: TGTGCCAGCAGTTTAGGTCCAAGGAGTAGCTACGAGCAGTACTTC. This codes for CASSLGPRSSYEQYF. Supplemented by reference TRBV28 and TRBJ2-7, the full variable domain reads DVKVTQSSRYLVKRTGEKVFLECVQDMDHENMFWYRQDPGLGLRLIYFSYDVKMKEKGDIPEGYSVSREKKERFSLILESASTNQTSMYLCASSLGPRSSYEQYFGPGTRLTVT.